The 14 T cell receptor beta chains in this list originate from one sample, sequenced in a study of vaccination and CD4 T cells after COVID-19. The sample's treatment: roughly ten-day PBMC culture with coronavirus spike peptide pools or control peptides (ViraFEST assay). CD4+ T cells of the unexposed donor were collected before the COVID-19 pandemic (2011-2018). CD4+ T cells that had been cultured provided DNA sequenced with the Oncomine TCR Beta short-read assay. From the PCR reads, TCRdb called clonotypes with MiXCR, one entry per CDR3 protein. The data hold 7,000 to 9,000 distinct CDR3 sequences, with around 49% observed a single time. These TCRs' antigens remain unknown. The specimen was CD4+ T cells from blood, cultured in vitro. These receptor sequences come from a human donor in good health.

The table lists this clonotype with a few counts. The rearrangement joins TRBV27 to TRBJ1-2; the D is unclear. Trimming left V 3 bases short and J 2 bases short, with 7 bases between. The CDR3 totals 13 residues. Per the germline V gene, CDR1 is MNHEY and CDR2 is SMNVEV (reference sequence). The CDR3 here is CASSFGGNYGYTF. CDR3 nucleotide sequence: TGTGCCAGCAGTTTTGGCGGGAACTATGGCTACACCTTC.

This clonotype was detected a few times. The chain uses TRBV11-2 and TRBJ2-5; 7 positions match TRBD2. The junction had 4 bases not matched to a gene; V was cut back by 1 base and J by 5 bases. Per germline, CDR1 SGHAT and CDR2 FQNNGV. The CDR3 runs to 14 residues. The CDR3 nucleotides are TGTGCCAGCAGCTTAGGTCCCGGGAGGGAGACCCAGTACTTC. This sequence encodes CASSLGPGRETQYF.

The V and J genes are TRBV7-2 and TRBJ1-6, with D possibly TRBD1 on 5 matching bases. Germline CDR1 and CDR2: SGHTA and FQGNSA. Trimming pared 4 bases from V and 9 bases from J, leaving 19 bases between. The CDR3 sequence is 16 residues long. In DNA form, the CDR3 reads TGTGCCAGCAGCTCCCCCGGGGCAGCCCAGGGTTCACCCCTCCACTTT. It is translated as CASSSPGAAQGSPLHF. Full variable domain (outside the CDR3, taken from reference TRBV7-2 and TRBJ1-6): GAGVSQSPSNKVTEKGKDVELRCDPISGHTALYWYRQSLGQGLEFLIYFQGNSAPDKSGLPSDRFSAERTGGSVSTLTIQRTQQEDSAVYLCASSSPGAAQGSPLHFGNGTRLTVT.

The V gene is TRBV5-1, the J gene TRBJ1-6, with TRBD1 as a possible D gene (5 bases). CDR1 and CDR2 (germline): SGHRS, YFSETQ. V was pared by 0 bases and J by 7 bases, with 11 bases between. The CDR3 extends over 15 amino acids. The CDR3 region is CASSLVGDRNSPLHF. In DNA form, the CDR3 reads TGCGCCAGCAGCTTGGTGGGGGATAGGAATTCACCCCTCCACTTT.

This rearrangement joins TRBV30 to TRBJ1-2, with D perhaps TRBD1 (6 bases). CDR1 is GTSNPN and CDR2 is SVGIG in the germline V gene (reference sequence). Trimming took 4 bases from V and 4 from J, leaving 16 bases between them. CDR3 length: 14 residues. The CDR3 coding sequence is TGTGCCTGGAATCCAGGGGCCCCTACCTATGGCTACACCTTC. Its translation: CAWNPGAPTYGYTF.

The rearrangement uses TRBV2 and TRBJ1-5, with 9 bases fitting TRBD1. Germline V gene sequence: CDR1 SNHLY, CDR2 FYNNEI. Trimming removed 4 bases from V and 7 bases from J; junction bases left unmatched: 2. CDR3 size: 13 residues. CDR3 protein: CASSGDRVQPQHF. Here the CDR3 DNA reads TGTGCCAGCAGTGGGGACAGGGTCCAGCCCCAGCATTTT. Full variable domain (rest looked up from reference TRBV2 and TRBJ1-5): EPEVTQTPSHQVTQMGQEVILRCVPISNHLYFYWYRQILGQKVEFLVSFYNNEISEKSEIFDDQFSVERPDGSNFTLKIRSTKLEDSAMYFCASSGDRVQPQHFGDGTRLSIL.

This rearrangement joins TRBV2 to TRBJ1-1; D is unclear. The CDR3 sequence is 11 residues long. Germline lookup yields CDR1 SNHLY and CDR2 FYNNEI. Trimming removed 4 bases from V and 11 bases from J, with 11 bases in between. CDR3 coding DNA: TGTGCCAGCAGTGGGCCCCAAGGGGCTTTCTTT. Its protein product is CASSGPQGAFF.

This chain joins TRBV20-1 and TRBJ2-3; 9 positions agree with TRBD2. V lost 6 bases to trimming and J lost 1 base; unmatched junction nucleotides: 2. CDR1 and CDR2 from the germline V gene are DFQATT and SNEGSKA (reference sequence). The CDR3 covers 13 residues. In DNA form, the CDR3 reads TGCAGTGCCAGGACTAGCGGCACAGATACGCAGTATTTT. The encoded protein is CSARTSGTDTQYF.

This clonotype has only a few counts. The chain employs TRBV6-2 or TRBV6-3 and TRBJ2-3; 7 bases agree with TRBD2. The ends lost 5 bases at V and 0 bases at J; junction bases unmatched: 11. This CDR3 contains 17 residues. Germline-derived CDR1 and CDR2 are MNHEY and SVGEGT. The CDR3: CASSPYLSGTSTDTQYF. CDR3 in DNA: TGTGCCAGCAGTCCTTACCTCAGCGGGACTAGCACAGATACGCAGTATTTT.

V gene TRBV30 combines with J gene TRBJ1-2; no clear D gene. The V and J ends lost 6 bases and 0 bases respectively, with 14 bases between them. Per the germline V gene, CDR1 is GTSNPN and CDR2 is SVGIG (reference sequence). The CDR3 is made up of 14 amino acids. The CDR3 coding sequence is TGTGCCTGTCGAGTACGGTACCCTAACTATGGCTACACCTTC. As protein: CACRVRYPNYGYTF.

This rearrangement joins TRBV5-1 to TRBJ1-1; D gene uncertain. Trimming pared 8 bases from V and 0 bases from J, leaving 14 bases between. The CDR3 consists of 14 residues. Germline V gene sequence: CDR1 SGHRS, CDR2 YFSETQ. The DNA for the CDR3 is TGCGCCAGTGGTAGCCGGGGTATGAACACTGAAGCTTTCTTT. It is translated as CASGSRGMNTEAFF. The full variable domain, with the rest looked up from reference TRBV5-1 and TRBJ1-1, is KAGVTQTPRYLIKTRGQQVTLSCSPISGHRSVSWYQQTPGQGLQFLFEYFSETQRNKGNFPGRFSGRQFSNSRSEMNVSTLELGDSALYLCASGSRGMNTEAFFGQGTRLTVV.

The rearrangement links TRBV5-8 to TRBJ2-5; the D call may be TRBD1 or TRBD2 (6 bases each). The V end was cut by 9 bases, the J end by 7 bases, with 19 bases between. CDR1 is SGHTS and CDR2 is YDEGEE in the germline V gene. The length of the CDR3 is 13 residues. The CDR3 DNA follows: TGTGCCACGAGGGGGGAGGTTCGCGGGACCCAGTACTTC. It encodes CATRGEVRGTQYF.

This clonotype was counted only a few times. CDR3 sequence (DNA): TGTGCCAGTAGTCTACGCGGCGGAGGTTATAATTCACCCCTCCACTTT. Protein product: CASSLRGGGYNSPLHF. V and J are TRBV19 and TRBJ1-6; D unresolved. Trimming pared 5 bases from V and 4 bases from J, leaving 15 bases between. CDR1 is LNHDA and CDR2 is SQIVND in the germline V gene (reference sequence). CDR3 length: 16 amino acids.

J is TRBJ1-2 and V is TRBV28; perhaps TRBD1 as D (5 bases). Trimming took off 7 bases at V and 3 bases at J, with 15 bases between the two ends. This CDR3 has 14 amino acids. CDR1 is MDHEN and CDR2 is SYDVKM in the germline V gene. CDR3 sequence: CASTQPGRDYGYTF. CDR3 DNA sequence: TGTGCCAGCACCCAGCCAGGGAGAGACTATGGCTACACCTTC.